The 3 T cell receptor beta chains below come from one sample, sequenced in a study of blood T cell repertoires in COVID-19. This table comes from immunoSEQ multiplex PCR, and its TCRdb copy is limited to in-frame clones, with some not included. Of more than 300,000 clones in the sample, roughly nine tenths were seen once. Sequenced sample: PBMCs or T cells enriched from blood (not recorded which). The receptors here all came from a woman under 40 who had recovered from COVID-19.

This rearrangement joins TRBV3-1 (or the pseudogene TRBV3-2) to TRBJ2-2, with 10 bases matching TRBD2. Germline CDR1 and CDR2: LGHDT and YNNKEL (reference sequence). Trimming took 3 bases from V and 0 from J; bases not matched to a gene: 4. CDR3 length: 17 amino acids. CDR3 sequence: CASSQLLAGSNTGELFF. The DNA of the CDR3 is TGTGCCAGCAGCCAGTTACTAGCGGGATCGAACACCGGGGAGCTGTTTTTT.

V usage is TRBV10-3 and J usage is TRBJ2-1, with 7 bases matching TRBD2. CDR1 and CDR2 from the germline V gene are ENHRY and SYGVKD. The CDR3 length is 15 residues. V trimming: 0 bases; J trimming: 7 bases; junction bases outside the gene matches: 6. CDR3 nucleotides: TGTGCCATCAGTGAGTCGTGGGAGGGGAAAAATGAGCAGTTCTTC. Its protein is CAISESWEGKNEQFF.

The rearrangement joins TRBV11-1 to TRBJ2-3; no clear D gene. V was trimmed by 2 bases and J by 6 bases, leaving 3 bases between them. Per the germline V gene, CDR1 is SGHAT and CDR2 is FQDESV (reference sequence). This CDR3 region has 11 residues. CDR3 coding DNA: TGTGCCAGCAGCTTACAGGATACGCAGTATTTT. Translation: CASSLQDTQYF.